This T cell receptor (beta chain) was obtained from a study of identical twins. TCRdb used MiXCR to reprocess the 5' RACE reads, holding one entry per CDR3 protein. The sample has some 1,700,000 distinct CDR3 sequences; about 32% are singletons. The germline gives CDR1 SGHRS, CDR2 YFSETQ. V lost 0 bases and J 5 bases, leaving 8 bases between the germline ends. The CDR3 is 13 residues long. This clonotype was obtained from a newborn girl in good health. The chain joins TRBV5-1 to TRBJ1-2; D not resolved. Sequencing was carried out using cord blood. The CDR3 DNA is TGCGCCAGCAGCTTGGGTTTGATGTATGGCTACACCTTC. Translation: CASSLGLMYGYTF.